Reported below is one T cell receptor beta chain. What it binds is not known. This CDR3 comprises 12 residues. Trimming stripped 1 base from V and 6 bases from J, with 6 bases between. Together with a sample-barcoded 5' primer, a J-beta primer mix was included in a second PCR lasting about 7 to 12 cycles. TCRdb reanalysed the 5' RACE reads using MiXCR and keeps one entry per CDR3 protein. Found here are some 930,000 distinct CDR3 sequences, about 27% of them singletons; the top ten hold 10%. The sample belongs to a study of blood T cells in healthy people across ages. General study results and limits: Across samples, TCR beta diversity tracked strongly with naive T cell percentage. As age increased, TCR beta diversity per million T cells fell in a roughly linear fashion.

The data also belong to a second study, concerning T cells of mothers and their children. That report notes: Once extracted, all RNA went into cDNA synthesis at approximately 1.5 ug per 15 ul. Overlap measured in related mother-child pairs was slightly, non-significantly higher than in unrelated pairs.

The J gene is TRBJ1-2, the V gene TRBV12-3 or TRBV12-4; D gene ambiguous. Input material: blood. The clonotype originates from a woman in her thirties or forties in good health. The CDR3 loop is CASSLVLDGYTF. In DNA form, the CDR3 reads TGTGCCAGCAGTTTAGTACTGGATGGCTACACCTTC.